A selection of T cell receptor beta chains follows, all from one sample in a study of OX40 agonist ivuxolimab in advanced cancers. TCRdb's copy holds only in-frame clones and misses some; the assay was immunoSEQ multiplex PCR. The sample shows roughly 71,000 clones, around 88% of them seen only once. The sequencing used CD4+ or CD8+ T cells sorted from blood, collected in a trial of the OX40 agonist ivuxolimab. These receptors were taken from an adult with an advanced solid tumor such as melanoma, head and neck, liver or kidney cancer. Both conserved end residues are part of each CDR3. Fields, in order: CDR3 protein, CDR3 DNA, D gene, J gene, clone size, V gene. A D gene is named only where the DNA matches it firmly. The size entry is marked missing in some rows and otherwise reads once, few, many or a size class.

CASSPGVGAKNIQYF | TGTGCCAGCTCACCGGGGGTAGGGGCCAAAAACATTCAGTACTTC | . | TRBJ2-4 | . | TRBV18
CASSLGRKLYNSPLHF | TGTGCCAGCAGTTTGGGTCGGAAGCTCTATAATTCACCCCTCCACTTT | . | TRBJ1-6 | . | TRBV27
CASSFLTRRDTEAFF | TGTGCCAGCAGCTTTCTAACTCGGAGAGACACTGAAGCTTTCTTT | . | TRBJ1-1 | . | TRBV5-5
CASRQTMNTEAFF | TGTGCCAGCAGACAGACGATGAACACTGAAGCTTTCTTT | . | TRBJ1-1 | . | TRBV6-6
CASSPTPSGGESYEQYF | TGCGCCAGCAGCCCGACCCCTAGCGGGGGGGAATCCTACGAGCAGTACTTC | TRBD2 | TRBJ2-7 | . | TRBV5-1
CASRNRDGNTGELFF | TGCGCCAGCAGAAACAGGGATGGGAACACCGGGGAGCTGTTTTTT | . | TRBJ2-2 | . | TRBV23-1
CASSQNTGNTEAFF | TGTGCCAGCAGCCAGAATACAGGGAACACTGAAGCTTTCTTT | . | TRBJ1-1 | . | TRBV7-9
CASSADREGAPGELFF | TGTGCCAGCAGCGCTGACAGGGAAGGGGCACCGGGGGAGCTGTTTTTT | TRBD1 | TRBJ2-2 | . | TRBV5-6
CASSPRNSLNQPQHF | TGTGCCAGCTCCCCCCGCAACTCCCTAAATCAGCCCCAGCATTTT | . | TRBJ1-5 | . | TRBV18
CASIRSEFQETQYF | TGTGCCAGCATTCGTTCGGAATTTCAAGAGACCCAGTACTTC | . | TRBJ2-5 | . | TRBV2
CASSQGDRGRDEQYF | TGCGCCAGCAGCCAGGGGGACAGGGGGCGCGACGAGCAGTACTTC | TRBD1 | TRBJ2-7 | . | TRBV4-1
CASSLVGDGYGYTF | TGTGCCAGCAGTTTGGTGGGGGACGGCTATGGCTACACCTTC | . | TRBJ1-2 | . | TRBV28
CASMRKRGTDTQYF | TGTGCCAGTATGAGAAAAAGGGGCACAGATACGCAGTATTTT | . | TRBJ2-3 | . | TRBV19
CASSEDRSNYGYTF | TGTGCCAGCAGTGAGGACAGGTCTAACTATGGCTACACCTTC | TRBD1 | TRBJ1-2 | . | TRBV2
CASSPDGITEAFF | TGTGCTAGCAGCCCCGACGGTATCACTGAAGCTTTCTTT | . | TRBJ1-1 | . | TRBV7-7
CSVAGARGYTF | TGCAGCGTTGCAGGGGCGCGTGGCTACACCTTC | . | TRBJ1-2 | once | TRBV29-1
CASSRIQGVYGYTF | TGTGCCAGCAGCCGCATTCAGGGCGTCTATGGCTACACCTTC | . | TRBJ1-2 | . | TRBV7-9
CASSLRAGPNEQFF | TGCGCCAGCAGCTTGAGGGCAGGGCCGAATGAGCAGTTCTTC | . | TRBJ2-1 | . | TRBV5-1
CASSLERGGYTF | TGTGCCAGCAGCTTGGAAAGGGGCGGCTACACCTTC | . | TRBJ1-2 | . | TRBV5-5
CASMGRNNEQFF | TGTGCCAGCATGGGTAGAAACAATGAGCAGTTCTTC | . | TRBJ2-1 | . | TRBV6-6
CASSWSGGSTDTQYF | TGTGCCAGCAGTTGGAGCGGGGGGAGCACAGATACGCAGTATTTT | TRBD2 | TRBJ2-3 | . | TRBV6-5
CSARMVDTQYF | TGCAGTGCCCGGATGGTAGATACGCAGTATTTT | . | TRBJ2-3 | . | TRBV20-1
CASSIGQVHNEQFF | TGTGCCAGCAGCATCGGACAGGTCCACAATGAGCAGTTCTTC | . | TRBJ2-1 | . | TRBV21-1
CASSLLGQGNSNSPLHF | TGCGCCAGCAGCTTGTTGGGACAGGGTAATTCGAATTCACCCCTCCACTTT | TRBD1 | TRBJ1-6 | . | TRBV5-1
CASRPGQPNYGYTF | TGTGCCAGCAGGCCGGGACAGCCTAACTATGGCTACACCTTC | TRBD1 | TRBJ1-2 | . | TRBV2
CASSLAWTSGGAGETQYF | TGCGCCAGCAGCTTGGCCTGGACTAGCGGGGGGGCAGGTGAGACCCAGTACTTC | TRBD2 | TRBJ2-5 | . | TRBV5-1
CASSKERLAGSPGPGELFF | TGTGCCAGCAGCAAGGAGAGGCTAGCGGGGTCCCCTGGCCCCGGGGAGCTGTTTTTT | . | TRBJ2-2 | . | TRBV21-1
CASSEGVRGNSPLHF | TGTGCCAGCAGTGAAGGGGTGAGGGGAAATTCACCCCTCCACTTT | . | TRBJ1-6 | . | TRBV2
CASSVPTERVFYGYTF | TGTGCCAGCAGTGTACCTACCGAGAGGGTTTTCTATGGCTACACCTTC | . | TRBJ1-2 | . | TRBV2
CASQGEREAFF | TGCGCCAGCCAGGGGGAGAGGGAAGCTTTCTTT | TRBD1 | TRBJ1-1 | . | TRBV5-1
CASSLLSNYGYTF | TGTGCCAGCAGCTTACTCAGTAACTATGGCTACACCTTC | . | TRBJ1-2 | . | TRBV7-9
CSVDFPGLAGGPLSLKTGELFF | TGCAGCGTTGATTTCCCGGGACTAGCGGGGGGGCCCCTATCTTTGAAGACCGGGGAGCTGTTTTTT | TRBD2 | TRBJ2-2 | . | TRBV29-1
CASSLGSAVWQYF | TGTGCCAGCAGCTTAGGATCGGCCGTTTGGCAGTACTTC | . | TRBJ2-7 | . | TRBV13
CATSLFGQGFQGTQYF | TGTGCCACCTCTCTGTTTGGACAGGGGTTTCAAGGGACCCAGTACTTC | TRBD1 | TRBJ2-5 | . | TRBV15
CASSLVDRDSGELFF | TGTGCCAGCAGCTTGGTAGATAGGGATAGCGGGGAGCTGTTTTTT | . | TRBJ2-2 | . | TRBV5-4
CASSLEFYTDTQYF | TGTGCCAGCAGTTTAGAGTTTTACACAGATACGCAGTATTTT | . | TRBJ2-3 | . | TRBV27
CASSVRGGSQETQYF | TGTGCCAGCAGCGTACGCGGGGGATCGCAAGAGACCCAGTACTTC | TRBD2 | TRBJ2-5 | . | TRBV9
CASSAAGSFLGNTIYF | TGTGCCAGCAGCGCCGCAGGGAGTTTTCTTGGAAACACCATATATTTT | . | TRBJ1-3 | . | TRBV9
CASSPAPGYAIGNTIYF | TGTGCCAGTAGTCCAGCACCCGGTTACGCCATTGGAAACACCATATATTTT | . | TRBJ1-3 | . | TRBV19
CASSGVGMSQPQHF | TGTGCCAGCAGTGGGGTAGGGATGAGTCAGCCCCAGCATTTT | . | TRBJ1-5 | . | TRBV2
CASSLEPGAGNTIYF | TGCGCCAGCAGCTTGGAACCAGGGGCTGGAAACACCATATATTTT | . | TRBJ1-3 | . | TRBV5-1
CASSMTGHEAFF | TGTGCCAGTAGTATGACGGGGCATGAAGCTTTCTTT | . | TRBJ1-1 | few | TRBV19
CASSPILNEGNTEAFF | TGTGCCAGCTCACCGATCCTCAATGAGGGGAACACTGAAGCTTTCTTT | . | TRBJ1-1 | . | TRBV18
CASKAGPQSPLHF | TGTGCCAGCAAGGCAGGGCCCCAGTCACCCCTCCACTTT | . | TRBJ1-6 | once | TRBV2
CASSLEGQGVYGANVLTF | TGCGCCAGCAGCTTGGAGGGACAGGGTGTATATGGGGCCAACGTCCTGACTTTC | TRBD1 | TRBJ2-6 | . | TRBV5-1
CSARQVGNTEAFF | TGCAGCGCCCGACAGGTCGGGAACACTGAAGCTTTCTTT | . | TRBJ1-1 | . | TRBV29-1
CASSLQGQETQYF | TGTGCCAGCAGCTTACAAGGTCAAGAGACCCAGTACTTC | . | TRBJ2-5 | . | TRBV7-6
CASSKGTGGIYEQYF | TGTGCCAGCAGTAAAGGGACAGGGGGAATCTACGAGCAGTACTTC | TRBD1 | TRBJ2-7 | . | TRBV6-1
CAISGQNTEAFF | TGTGCCATCAGCGGACAGAACACTGAAGCTTTCTTT | . | TRBJ1-1 | . | TRBV10-3
CAISGQVNTGELFF | TGTGCCATCAGTGGGCAGGTGAACACCGGGGAGCTGTTTTTT | . | TRBJ2-2 | few | TRBV10-3